This passage covers 28 T cell receptor beta chains from one sample sequenced in a study of graft-versus-host responses after intestinal transplantation. Clones were sequenced by immunoSEQ multiplex PCR, and TCRdb holds only the in-frame ones, with some missing. The top ten clones hold 50% of a sample with more than 10,000 clones, around 83% of them seen once. The sample here was PBMCs, taken about 130 days after transplant. All receptors derive from a human patient who received an intestinal transplant, so some T cells may come from the graft donor.

The chain carries TRBV30 and TRBJ2-5, with TRBD1 matching 8 bases. The CDR3 spans 17 residues. The junction had 15 bases not matched to a gene; V was cut back by 1 base and J by 5 bases. In germline, CDR1 is GTSNPN, CDR2 SVGIG (reference sequence). In nucleotides, the CDR3 is TGTGCCTGGAGTGGGCCGCGACAGGGGAGGAATTCGGAGACCCAGTACTTC. Translation gives CAWSGPRQGRNSETQYF.

J is TRBJ1-5 and V is TRBV7-9, with D possibly matching TRBD1 (5 bases). The germline gives CDR1 SEHNR, CDR2 FQNEAQ (reference sequence). V was clipped by 1 base and J by 3 bases, with 10 bases between them. This CDR3 is built from 15 residues. The CDR3: CASSLGDGYNQPQHF. The CDR3 coding sequence is TGTGCCAGCAGCTTAGGGGACGGCTACAATCAGCCCCAGCATTTT.

The chain recombines TRBV5-5 with TRBJ2-7; 7 bases align to TRBD1. This CDR3 contains 18 residues. The germline V gene has CDR1 SGHKS and CDR2 YYEKEE (reference sequence). J lost 0 bases, V lost 5 bases, and 17 bases had no gene match. DNA for the CDR3: TGTGCCAGCAGTCCCGGGACAGTCAATTTTAGGAGCTCCTACGAGCAGTACTTC. Its protein is CASSPGTVNFRSSYEQYF.

The table lists this clone with a count of one. The chain is built from TRBV28 and TRBJ2-3; D unclear. Trimming shortened V by 6 bases and J by 2 bases, and 3 bases separated the two germline ends. Germline V lookup: CDR1 MDHEN, CDR2 SYDVKM. This CDR3 has 11 residues. In DNA form, the CDR3 reads TGTGCCAGCAGCCTCACAGATACGCAGTATTTT. It is translated as CASSLTDTQYF.

V is TRBV5-4 and J is TRBJ2-3, with no clear D. The CDR3 totals 14 residues. CDR1 is SGHNT, CDR2 YYREEE, per germline (reference sequence). Trimming pared 4 bases from V and 4 bases from J, leaving 13 bases between. Written as DNA, the CDR3 is TGTGCCAGCAGCGAGGCCACACGGCCAGATACGCAGTATTTT. This gives the protein CASSEATRPDTQYF. Full variable domain (outside the CDR3, taken from reference TRBV5-4 and TRBJ2-3): ETGVTQSPTHLIKTRGQQVTLRCSSQSGHNTVSWYQQALGQGPQFIFQYYREEENGRGNFPPRFSGLQFPNYSSELNVNALELDDSALYLCASSEATRPDTQYFGPGTRLTVL.

In this sample, this clone turned up once. The chain couples TRBV30 to TRBJ1-5; D might be TRBD1 (6 bases). This CDR3 comprises 13 residues. Trimming cost V 0 bases and J 11 bases, with 14 bases left between them. Germline V lookup: CDR1 GTSNPN, CDR2 SVGIG (reference sequence). The CDR3 here is CAWSVRLGGAQHF. In nucleotides, the CDR3 is TGTGCCTGGAGTGTACGACTAGGGGGGGCCCAGCATTTT.

The rearrangement links TRBV9 to TRBJ2-1; TRBD1 aligns across 8 bases. V lost 0 bases, J lost 8 bases, and 7 bases stayed unmatched. The CDR3 extends over 15 amino acids. In germline, CDR1 is SGDLS, CDR2 YYNGEE. As DNA, the CDR3 is TGTGCCAGCAGCGTAGGGGGGACAGGTGGAGATGAGCAGTTCTTC. This codes for CASSVGGTGGDEQFF.

The chain has TRBV6-5 and TRBJ2-4; D remains ambiguous. Germline CDR1 MNHEY, CDR2 SVGAGI. The CDR3 length is 15 residues. The germline V and J ends were trimmed by 7 bases and 7 bases, with 20 bases remaining between them. CDR3 nucleotide sequence: TGTGCCAGCACCCTAGAGGAGCCGGAAAGGAACATTCAGTACTTC. Its protein is CASTLEEPERNIQYF.

This chain uses TRBV5-1 with TRBJ2-5; D tentatively fits TRBD1 or TRBD2 (5 bases each). V lost 3 bases and J lost 1, with 10 bases in between. The CDR3 is 14 amino acids. Germline CDR1 is SGHRS and CDR2 is YFSETQ. The CDR3 coding sequence is TGCGCCAGCAGCTCGTGGGACGTCCAAGAGACCCAGTACTTC. Residues: CASSSWDVQETQYF.

The rearrangement uses TRBV28 and TRBJ2-1; D not certain. Germline V lookup: CDR1 MDHEN, CDR2 SYDVKM. The CDR3 is made up of 16 amino acids. V lost 2 bases and J 7 bases, leaving 18 bases between the germline ends. The DNA of the CDR3 is TGTGCCAGCAGTTTAAGGGCCAGCTCGAGAGTGAATGAGCAGTTCTTC. Protein: CASSLRASSRVNEQFF.

This clone was observed a handful of times. The sample carries other DNA sequences with the same CDR3. This chain links TRBV6-1 with TRBJ2-3; 12 bases are a match to TRBD2. Germline V CDR1 and CDR2: MNHNS, SASEGT. The CDR3 spans 15 residues. The V and J ends lost 2 bases and 4 bases, in that order; junction bases with no gene match: 1. The CDR3, as DNA: TGTGCCAGCAGTGAACTAGCGGGAGGGCCAGATACGCAGTATTTT. Amino acid sequence: CASSELAGGPDTQYF.

This chain joins TRBV23-1 and TRBJ2-5; no firm D call. TRBV23-1 is an ORF, and what it does is uncertain. The V and J ends lost 0 bases and 1 base respectively, with 9 bases between them. The CDR3 is 15 residues long. Here the CDR3 reads CASSQSKEIQETQYF. The CDR3, as DNA: TGCGCCAGCAGTCAATCGAAGGAGATCCAAGAGACCCAGTACTTC.

The V call is TRBV30, the J call TRBJ2-3; TRBD2 aligns across 11 bases. V lost 4 bases and J lost 7; bases outside the gene matches: 7. Germline CDR1 is GTSNPN and CDR2 is SVGIG (reference sequence). The CDR3 spans 14 residues. CDR3 DNA sequence: TGTGCCTGGACCTTACTAGCGGGGGTCAATACGCAGTATTTT. Its protein is CAWTLLAGVNTQYF.

This clone was seen once. The chain employs TRBV27 and TRBJ2-7, with D perhaps given as TRBD1 or TRBD2 (5 bases each). Trimming stripped 5 bases from V and 9 bases from J, with 20 bases between. CDR1 is MNHEY and CDR2 is SMNVEV in the germline V gene (reference sequence). The CDR3 runs 14 residues. CDR3 sequence (DNA): TGTGCCAGCAGTCCAGCGTCCGGGGCTGCGGGGCAGTACTTC. Translation: CASSPASGAAGQYF.

The V gene is TRBV15, the J gene TRBJ2-6; D gene uncertain. The CDR3 runs 16 residues. Deletions cut 0 bases from V and 0 bases from J, with 6 bases between. The germline gives CDR1 LNHNV, CDR2 YYDKDF (reference sequence). The DNA for the CDR3 is TGTGCCACCAGCAGAGATTTAGACTCTGGGGCCAACGTCCTGACTTTC. Translated, it gives CATSRDLDSGANVLTF.

The chain recombines TRBV30 with TRBJ1-2, with D uncertain. Trimming stripped 2 bases from V and 7 bases from J, with 11 bases between. The CDR3 consists of 12 residues. Germline assignment: CDR1 GTSNPN and CDR2 SVGIG (reference sequence). CDR3 bases: TGTGCCTGGAGTCCGGGTGTTCGTGGCTACACCTTC. Its translation: CAWSPGVRGYTF.

A few counts support this clone. The V gene is TRBV6-6, the J gene TRBJ1-3; D gene ambiguous. Germline V CDR1 and CDR2: MNHNY, SVGAGI (reference sequence). V gave up 3 bases and J gave up 0 bases, with 12 bases separating them. The CDR3 consists of 16 residues. CDR3 DNA: TGTGCCAGCAGTTATATTAGCGGCGTCTCTGGAAACACCATATATTTT. It yields the protein CASSYISGVSGNTIYF.

The gene calls are TRBV11-2 and TRBJ2-3, with TRBD2 identical over 8 bases. CDR1 SGHAT and CDR2 FQNNGV come from the germline V gene. This CDR3 spans 15 amino acids. The trim removed 1 base at V and 4 bases at J, leaving 4 bases unmatched. Here the CDR3 reads CASSLAAGDADTQYF. CDR3 coding DNA: TGTGCCAGCAGCTTAGCAGCGGGAGACGCAGATACGCAGTATTTT.

The chain combines TRBV11-1 with TRBJ2-7; tentative D call: TRBD1 (8 bases). The CDR3 consists of 17 residues. Trimming took off 6 bases at V and 0 bases at J, with 21 bases between the two ends. Germline V gene lookup returns CDR1 SGHAT and CDR2 FQDESV (reference sequence). The CDR3 DNA is TGTGCCAGCAGAACAGGGGGGGCTGGGAAGAGCTCCTACGAGCAGTACTTC. Translating it yields CASRTGGAGKSSYEQYF.

The chain is built from TRBV27 and TRBJ2-7; TRBD1 or TRBD2 may be the D gene (6 bases each). Germline V lookup: CDR1 MNHEY, CDR2 SMNVEV (reference sequence). The length of the CDR3 is 15 residues. Deletions cut 3 bases from V and 2 bases from J, with 14 bases between. CDR3 protein: CASSLGGGTTYEQYF. The CDR3 nucleotides are TGTGCCAGCAGTTTGGGTGGGGGGACAACCTACGAGCAGTACTTC.

The chain carries TRBV5-1 and TRBJ2-1; D tentatively reads TRBD1 or TRBD2 (5 bases each). Trimming took off 0 bases at V and 10 bases at J, with 11 bases between the two ends. The CDR3 consists of 13 residues. Germline loops: CDR1 SGHRS, CDR2 YFSETQ. For the CDR3, the DNA is TGCGCCAGCAGCTTGGCGGGGCGGTCCGAGCAGTTCTTC. This sequence encodes CASSLAGRSEQFF.

The gene calls are TRBV10-1 and TRBJ2-2, with TRBD2 as a possible D gene (6 bases). CDR3 length: 14 residues. CDR1 is WNHNN and CDR2 is SYGVQD in the germline V gene (reference sequence). Trimming shortened V by 2 bases and J by 5 bases, and 9 bases separated the two germline ends. The CDR3 nucleotides are TGCGCCAGCAGTGAGGGGACTGGGACCGGGGAGCTGTTTTTT. As protein: CASSEGTGTGELFF.

This chain links TRBV23-1 with TRBJ1-6, with D perhaps matching TRBD1 (6 bases). TRBV23-1 carries the ORF label, with uncertain function. Trimming took off 4 bases at V and 7 bases at J, with 8 bases between the two ends. CDR3 length: 13 amino acids. CDR3 sequence (DNA): TGCGCCAGCAGTCCGGGACAAAATTCACCCCTCCACTTT. Translation: CASSPGQNSPLHF.

V is TRBV6-5 and J is TRBJ2-1; 7 bases line up with TRBD2. CDR1 is MNHEY and CDR2 is SVGAGI in the germline V gene. V lost 5 bases and J lost 3; bases outside the gene matches: 4. The CDR3 sequence is 14 residues long. The CDR3 DNA reads as TGTGCCAGCAGTGTGGGGGGGAGCTACAATGAGCAGTTCTTC. Translation: CASSVGGSYNEQFF.

This sequence joins TRBV7-9 and TRBJ1-1; no firm D call. This CDR3 comprises 13 residues. The ends were cut back, 5 bases at V and 1 base at J, with 8 bases in the middle. Germline CDR1 is SEHNR and CDR2 is FQNEAQ (reference sequence). CDR3 protein: CASSHQWNTEAFF. The CDR3 DNA reads TGTGCCAGCAGCCATCAGTGGAACACTGAAGCTTTCTTT.

The rearrangement links TRBV10-1 to TRBJ2-2; 9 nucleotides line up with TRBD1. The V segment lost 6 bases and the J segment 5 bases; nucleotides outside the gene matches: 1. The CDR3 is made up of 13 amino acids. CDR1 and CDR2 (germline): WNHNN, SYGVQD (reference sequence). DNA for the CDR3: TGCGCCAGCAGAGGGACAGGGACCGGGGAGCTGTTTTTT. It codes for CASRGTGTGELFF.

The genes are TRBV5-4 and TRBJ1-2, with TRBD1 identical over 12 bases. The CDR3 consists of 16 residues. Per the germline V gene, CDR1 is SGHNT and CDR2 is YYREEE (reference sequence). J lost 0 bases, V lost 6 bases, and 6 bases had no gene match. The CDR3 spells CASTGQGADTNYGYTF. The CDR3 region has the DNA TGTGCCAGCACGGGACAGGGGGCGGACACTAACTATGGCTACACCTTC.

The V gene is TRBV7-6, the J gene TRBJ1-1, with D possibly matching TRBD1 (6 bases). The CDR3 extends over 15 amino acids. Between the trimmed V and J ends, which lost 3 bases and 3 bases, there was a span of 14 bases. Germline values: CDR1 SGHVS, CDR2 FNYEAQ. The CDR3 DNA reads TGTGCCAGCAGCTTTCAGGGAAGGGGGTACACTGAAGCTTTCTTT. Protein sequence: CASSFQGRGYTEAFF.